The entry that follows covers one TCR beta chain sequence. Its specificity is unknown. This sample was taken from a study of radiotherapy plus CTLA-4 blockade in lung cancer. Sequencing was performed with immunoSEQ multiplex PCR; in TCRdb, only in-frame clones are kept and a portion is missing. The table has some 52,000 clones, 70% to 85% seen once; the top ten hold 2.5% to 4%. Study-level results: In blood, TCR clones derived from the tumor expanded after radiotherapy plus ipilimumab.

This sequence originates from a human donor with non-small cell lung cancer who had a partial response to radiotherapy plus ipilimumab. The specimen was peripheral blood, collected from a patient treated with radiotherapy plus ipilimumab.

In nucleotides, the CDR3 is TGTGCCAGCAGTTTAATGGGAGGGGGTCAGCCCCAGCATTTT. Protein sequence: CASSLMGGGQPQHF. This chain connects TRBV27 to TRBJ1-5; maybe TRBD1 (6 bases). Germline CDR1 and CDR2: MNHEY and SMNVEV (reference sequence). Trimming shortened V by 2 bases and J by 6 bases, and 11 bases separated the two germline ends. CDR3 length: 14 residues.